These T cell receptor beta chains were read from a single sample in a study of read filtering for tumor transcriptome and immune sequencing. TCRdb used MiXCR to reprocess the reads, holding one entry per CDR3 protein. The sample contains approximately 93,000 distinct CDR3 sequences, about 22% of which appear only once. Specimen: a population of CD138-negative cells sorted from bone marrow. The receptor source for this set is a donor at least 40 years old with multiple myeloma. The CDR3 runs from the conserved cysteine through the conserved F or W. A D gene is named only where the DNA matches it firmly. Expanded clones are given a class, and other clones once, few, many or no size at all.

abundance	d_gene	v_gene	j_gene	CDR3nt	CDR3aa
many	.	TRBV29-1	TRBJ1-2	TGCAGCGTTGAAGGGGGAGGGAGGATCAATGGCTACACCTTC	CSVEGGGRINGYTF
many	.	TRBV6-5	TRBJ2-3	TGTGCCAGCAGTCTAAACTTGTTGGATACGCAGTATTTT	CASSLNLLDTQYF
many	.	TRBV7-9	TRBJ2-2	TGTGCCAGCAGCCCCGGACAGAACACCGGGGAGCTGTTTTTT	CASSPGQNTGELFF
many	.	TRBV5-1	TRBJ2-7	TGCGCCAGCAGCGAGGACGCCTCCTACTACGAGCAGTACTTC	CASSEDASYYEQYF
.	.	TRBV9	TRBJ2-5	TGTGCCAGCAGCGTAGTAACTCCCGGAGAGACCCAGTACTTC	CASSVVTPGETQYF
.	.	TRBV6-1	TRBJ1-5	TGTGCCAGCAGTCGGACGCGGGATAGCAATCAGCCCCAGCATTTT	CASSRTRDSNQPQHF
few	.	TRBV2	TRBJ1-5	TGTGCCAGCAGTGAAGAGGGTGGGGGCCAGCCCCAGCATTTT	CASSEEGGGQPQHF
many	.	TRBV11-2	TRBJ2-1	TGTGCCAGCAGCTTAGATTTCCGCGGGGCACCCCGGTTCTTC	CASSLDFRGAPRFF
many	.	TRBV11-2	TRBJ2-1	TGTGCCAGCAGCTTAATTGGAGCCTCCTACAATGAGCAGTTCTTC	CASSLIGASYNEQFF
many	.	TRBV11-2	TRBJ2-5	TGTGCCAGCAGCTTAGGCGCTAGCTGGAGGGGGACCCAGTACTTC	CASSLGASWRGTQYF
medium-sized	TRBD2	TRBV12-5	TRBJ2-1	TGTGCTAGTGGATATGCGGGGGGGCCGGAGCAGTTCTTC	CASGYAGGPEQFF
.	TRBD1	TRBV28	TRBJ1-3	TGTGCCAGCATCGCAGGGGGAAGCGGAAACACCATATATTTT	CASIAGGSGNTIYF
.	TRBD1	TRBV28	TRBJ1-2	TGTGCCAGCAGGCCGGGACAGGGGTACTATGGCTACACCTTC	CASRPGQGYYGYTF
many	.	TRBV29-1	TRBJ2-5	TGCAGCGACGGACAGTCCCAAGAGACCCAGTACTTC	CSDGQSQETQYF
many	.	TRBV3-1	TRBJ1-2	TGTGCCAGCAGCCAAGTTGGAGACACCTTTAACTATGGCTACACCTTC	CASSQVGDTFNYGYTF
many	.	TRBV28	TRBJ2-7	TGTGCCAGCAGTTTAGGGCGACAGGAGCAGTACTTC	CASSLGRQEQYF
many	.	TRBV2	TRBJ2-5	TGTGCCAGCAGTGAAGCGCAACTCATCCCCCAAGAGACCCAGTACTTC	CASSEAQLIPQETQYF
many	.	TRBV6-5	TRBJ2-1	TGTGCCAGCAGTTATAAGGGCAATGAGCAGTTCTTC	CASSYKGNEQFF
many	TRBD2	TRBV29-1	TRBJ2-1	TGCAGCGTTGGGGCGCGGGGGGGGAGCTCCTACAATGAGCAGTTCTTC	CSVGARGGSSYNEQFF
.	.	TRBV5-5	TRBJ1-4	TGTGCCAGCAGCGGCCGGAATAATGAAAAACTGTTTTTT	CASSGRNNEKLFF
many	.	TRBV28	TRBJ2-5	TGTGCCAGCAGTTCCCCTAACAGGGCTGAGCAGTACTTC	CASSSPNRAEQYF
many	TRBD1	TRBV28	TRBJ1-4	TGTGCCAGCAGTTTAGGGGCAGGGGGTTACGTTGAAAAACTGTTTTTT	CASSLGAGGYVEKLFF
.	.	TRBV20-1	TRBJ1-1	TGCAGTGCTAGGGCGGCCACTGAAGCTTTCTTT	CSARAATEAFF
many	.	TRBV27	TRBJ1-1	TGTGCCAGCAGTATATCGGGACGGAACACTGAAGCTTTCTTT	CASSISGRNTEAFF
.	.	TRBV7-9	TRBJ2-5	TGTGCCAGCAGCTTAGAGGTGGGGGGGCCGGAGACCCAGTACTTC	CASSLEVGGPETQYF
many	.	TRBV5-6	TRBJ2-3	TGTGCCAGCAGCCGATTTAGCACAGATACGCAGTATTTT	CASSRFSTDTQYF
few	.	TRBV5-4	TRBJ1-1	TGTGCCAGCAGCCTGAGGGGGGCGCGGGCTGAAGCTTTCTTT	CASSLRGARAEAFF
many	.	TRBV2	TRBJ2-3	TGTGCCAGCAGTCCCTCCTGGGCAGATACGCAGTATTTT	CASSPSWADTQYF
many	TRBD1	TRBV7-2	TRBJ2-1	TGTGCCAGCAGGACACGGACAGGGACAGACAATGAGCAGTTCTTC	CASRTRTGTDNEQFF
many	TRBD1	TRBV5-1	TRBJ2-5	TGCGCCAGCAGCTTCTACAGGGGTGAGGGAGAGACCCAGTACTTC	CASSFYRGEGETQYF
many	.	TRBV24-1	TRBJ2-3	TGTGCCACCAGTGATCCCGGACAGAGAGGCACAGATACGCAGTATTTT	CATSDPGQRGTDTQYF
few	.	TRBV2	TRBJ2-7	TGTGCCAGCAACAGGGAATACGAGCAGTACTTC	CASNREYEQYF
.	.	TRBV29-1	TRBJ1-3	TGCAGCGTTGATCAGAACCGGAACACCATATATTTT	CSVDQNRNTIYF
many	.	TRBV5-1	TRBJ2-5	TGCGCCAGCAGCCCCGCGCCCCCGGAGACCCAGTACTTC	CASSPAPPETQYF
.	.	TRBV11-3	TRBJ2-1	TGTGCCAGCAGCTCAAGCCCCGATGAGCAGTTCTTC	CASSSSPDEQFF
.	TRBD2	TRBV24-1	TRBJ2-5	TGTGCCACCAGTGACCCGGGGGGGCCGCCAGAGACCCAGTACTTC	CATSDPGGPPETQYF
.	.	TRBV6-6	TRBJ1-5	TGTGCCAGCAGTTATACTGGGACGGACCAGCCCCAGCATTTT	CASSYTGTDQPQHF
many	.	TRBV12-3/TRBV12-4	TRBJ1-1	TGTGCCAGCAGCTTCGACGGGAACACTGAAGCTTTCTTT	CASSFDGNTEAFF
many	.	TRBV12-3/TRBV12-4	TRBJ2-2	TGTGCCAGCCTTTTTGGGCGGCGGGGCACCGGGGAGCTGTTTTTT	CASLFGRRGTGELFF
.	.	TRBV20-1	TRBJ1-1	TGCAGTGCCCTGGGGGAGAACACTGAAGCTTTCTTT	CSALGENTEAFF
many	.	TRBV7-9	TRBJ1-4	TGTGCCAGCAGCACAATTCAGGTTGATGAAAAACTGTTTTTT	CASSTIQVDEKLFF
many	.	TRBV3-1	TRBJ2-7	TGTGCCAGCAGCCCGGGAGTCCACTTCGACGAGCAGTACTTC	CASSPGVHFDEQYF
.	.	TRBV6-1	TRBJ2-3	TGTGCCAGCAGTGAAGCCGGGTTGATGTTCCCAGATACGCAGTATTTT	CASSEAGLMFPDTQYF
many	.	TRBV12-3/TRBV12-4	TRBJ2-7	TGTGCCAGCAGTTTAGGGGCAGGGATCGAGCAGTACTTC	CASSLGAGIEQYF
.	.	TRBV5-1	TRBJ1-3	TGCGCCAGCAGCTTGGCCATCGGATCTGGAAACACCATATATTTT	CASSLAIGSGNTIYF
many	.	TRBV5-1	TRBJ2-2	TGCGCCAGCAGCTGGGGGTTCGGACGGACCGGGGAGCTGTTTTTT	CASSWGFGRTGELFF
many	.	TRBV19	TRBJ2-6	TGTGCCAGTAGTGCCGGGTGGGCCAACGTCCTGACTTTC	CASSAGWANVLTF
many	TRBD2	TRBV20-1	TRBJ2-1	TGCAGTGCGAGCCGGGACTACCCCCCTGAGCAGTTCTTC	CSASRDYPPEQFF
many	.	TRBV6-6	TRBJ1-1	TGTGCCAGCAGTTCCCTACAAACTGAAGCTTTCTTT	CASSSLQTEAFF
many	.	TRBV11-2	TRBJ1-1	TGTGCCAGCAGCTTAGGGGGACTTAGGAACACTGAAGCTTTCTTT	CASSLGGLRNTEAFF
few	TRBD1	TRBV15	TRBJ1-4	TGTGCCACCAGCGAACAGGGGACGCCTAATGAAAAACTGTTTTTT	CATSEQGTPNEKLFF
many	.	TRBV18	TRBJ1-1	TGTGCCAGCTCGCAACACAGGGAAATGAACACTGAAGCTTTCTTT	CASSQHREMNTEAFF
many	.	TRBV29-1	TRBJ1-1	TGCAGCGTTGAGTTGGACACTGAAGCTTTCTTT	CSVELDTEAFF